This T cell receptor beta chain was found in a study of blood T cell repertoires in COVID-19. Study at large: Samples taken during acute and convalescent COVID-19 were collected in the United States, Italy and Spain.

In this sample, this clone turned up a few times. Per the authors' pipeline: Counts of nucleated cells, estimated from reference gene primer amplification, were obtained. Produced via immunoSEQ multiplex PCR; TCRdb's table is partial and in-frame only. V and J calls and clone size come straight from that table; D and trimming were deduced from the DNA. The sample includes about 260,000 clones, 91% of them seen just once. V was pared by 8 bases and J by 3 bases, with 12 bases of the junction left unmatched. CDR1 and CDR2 from the germline V gene are LNHDA and SQIVND (reference sequence). CDR3 size: 15 residues.

The V call is TRBV19, the J call TRBJ1-2; 7 nucleotides match TRBD1. The material sequenced was peripheral blood. The TCR sequence derives from a person aged 18 to 29 with COVID-19, enrolled during active disease. Here the CDR3 reads CASDATGTAYYGYTF. The CDR3 region has the DNA TGTGCCAGTGATGCAACCGGGACAGCCTACTATGGCTACACCTTC.